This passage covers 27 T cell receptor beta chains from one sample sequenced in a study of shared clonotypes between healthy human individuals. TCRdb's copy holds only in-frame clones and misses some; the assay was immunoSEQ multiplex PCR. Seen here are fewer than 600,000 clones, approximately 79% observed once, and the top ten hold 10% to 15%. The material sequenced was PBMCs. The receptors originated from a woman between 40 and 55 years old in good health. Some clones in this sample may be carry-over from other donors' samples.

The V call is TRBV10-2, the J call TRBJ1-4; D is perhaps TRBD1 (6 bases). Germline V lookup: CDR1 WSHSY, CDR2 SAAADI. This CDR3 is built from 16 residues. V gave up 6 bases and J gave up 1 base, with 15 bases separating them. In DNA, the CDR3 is TGCGCCAGCAGAACAGGGCTGGGAGAAACTAATGAAAAACTGTTTTTT. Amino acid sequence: CASRTGLGETNEKLFF.

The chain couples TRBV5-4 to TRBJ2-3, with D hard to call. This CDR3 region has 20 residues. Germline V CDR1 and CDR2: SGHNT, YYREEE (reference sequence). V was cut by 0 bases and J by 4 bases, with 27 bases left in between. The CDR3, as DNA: TGTGCCAGCAGCTTGGTGACCTCCCTGGGCGTTTGGAATTTATCAGATACGCAGTATTTT. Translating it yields CASSLVTSLGVWNLSDTQYF.

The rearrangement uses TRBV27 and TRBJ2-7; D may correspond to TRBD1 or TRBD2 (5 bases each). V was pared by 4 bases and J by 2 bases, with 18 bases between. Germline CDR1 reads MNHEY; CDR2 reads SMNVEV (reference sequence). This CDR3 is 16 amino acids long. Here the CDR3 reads CASSSLAWDPTYEQYF. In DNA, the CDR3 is TGTGCCAGCAGTTCTCTGGCCTGGGACCCGACCTACGAGCAGTACTTC.

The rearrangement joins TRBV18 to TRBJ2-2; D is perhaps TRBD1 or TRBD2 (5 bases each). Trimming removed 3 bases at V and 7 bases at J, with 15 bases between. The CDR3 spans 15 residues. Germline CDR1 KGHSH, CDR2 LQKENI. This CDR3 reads CASSPPGTPGGELFF. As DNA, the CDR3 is TGTGCCAGCTCACCCCCAGGGACGCCGGGCGGGGAGCTGTTTTTT.

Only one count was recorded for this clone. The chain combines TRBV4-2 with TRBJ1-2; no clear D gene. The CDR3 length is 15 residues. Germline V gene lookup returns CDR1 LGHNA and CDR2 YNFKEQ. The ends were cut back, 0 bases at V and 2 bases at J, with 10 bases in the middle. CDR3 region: CASSQESAYNYGYTF. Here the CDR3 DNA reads TGTGCCAGCAGCCAAGAGTCGGCCTACAACTATGGCTACACCTTC.

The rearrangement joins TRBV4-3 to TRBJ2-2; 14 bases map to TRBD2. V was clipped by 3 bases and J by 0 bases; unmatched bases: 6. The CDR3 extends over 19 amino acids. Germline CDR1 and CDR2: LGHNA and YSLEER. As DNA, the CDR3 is TGCGCCAGCAGCCAGCCGGGACTAGCGGGAGCCACGAACACCGGGGAGCTGTTTTTT. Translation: CASSQPGLAGATNTGELFF.

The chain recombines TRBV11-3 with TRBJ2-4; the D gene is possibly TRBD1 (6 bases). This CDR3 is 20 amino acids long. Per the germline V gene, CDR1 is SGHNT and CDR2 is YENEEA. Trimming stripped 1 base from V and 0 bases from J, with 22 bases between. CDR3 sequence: CASSLVHPEYRALAKNIQYF. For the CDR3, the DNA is TGTGCCAGCAGCTTAGTCCACCCCGAATACAGGGCGCTAGCCAAAAACATTCAGTACTTC.

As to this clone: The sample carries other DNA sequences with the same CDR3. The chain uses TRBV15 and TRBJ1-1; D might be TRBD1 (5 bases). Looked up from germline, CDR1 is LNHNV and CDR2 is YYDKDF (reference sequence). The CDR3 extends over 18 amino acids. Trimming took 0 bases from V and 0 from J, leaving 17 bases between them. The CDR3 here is CATSRERGTGVLNTEAFF. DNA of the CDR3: TGTGCCACCAGCAGAGAACGAGGGACGGGGGTGCTGAACACTGAAGCTTTCTTT.

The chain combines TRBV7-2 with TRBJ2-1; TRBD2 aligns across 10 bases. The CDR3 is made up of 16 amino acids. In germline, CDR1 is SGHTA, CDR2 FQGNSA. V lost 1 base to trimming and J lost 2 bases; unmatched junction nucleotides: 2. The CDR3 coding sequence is TGTGCCAGCAGCTTAGTACTAGCGGGGCCCTACAATGAGCAGTTCTTC. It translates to CASSLVLAGPYNEQFF. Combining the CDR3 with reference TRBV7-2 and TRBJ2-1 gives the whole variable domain GAGVSQSPSNKVTEKGKDVELRCDPISGHTALYWYRQSLGQGLEFLIYFQGNSAPDKSGLPSDRFSAERTGGSVSTLTIQRTQQEDSAVYLCASSLVLAGPYNEQFFGPGTRLTVL.

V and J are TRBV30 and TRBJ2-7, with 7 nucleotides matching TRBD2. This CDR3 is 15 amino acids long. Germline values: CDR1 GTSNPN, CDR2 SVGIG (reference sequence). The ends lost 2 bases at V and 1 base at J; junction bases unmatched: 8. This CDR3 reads CAWSLGEGKSYEQYF. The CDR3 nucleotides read TGTGCCTGGAGTTTAGGGGAGGGGAAATCCTACGAGCAGTACTTC.

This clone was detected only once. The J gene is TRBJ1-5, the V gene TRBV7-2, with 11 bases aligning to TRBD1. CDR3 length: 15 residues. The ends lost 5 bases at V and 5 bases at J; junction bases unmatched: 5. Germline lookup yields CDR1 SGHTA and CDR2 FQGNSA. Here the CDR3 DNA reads TGTGCCAGCAGCCCGGGACAGGGGGGCGATCAGCCCCAGCATTTT. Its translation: CASSPGQGGDQPQHF.

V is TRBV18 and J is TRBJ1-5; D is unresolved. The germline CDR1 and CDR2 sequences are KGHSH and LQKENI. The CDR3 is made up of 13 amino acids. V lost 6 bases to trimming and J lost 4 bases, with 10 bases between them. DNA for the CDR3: TGTGCCAGCTCGCCGATCCGAAATCAGCCCCAGCATTTT. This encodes CASSPIRNQPQHF.

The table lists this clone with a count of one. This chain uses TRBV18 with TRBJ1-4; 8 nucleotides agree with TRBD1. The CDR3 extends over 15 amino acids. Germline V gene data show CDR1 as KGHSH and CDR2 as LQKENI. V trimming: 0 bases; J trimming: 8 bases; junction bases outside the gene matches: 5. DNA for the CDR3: TGTGCCAGCTCACCACCGGGGACAGGCGACGAAAAACTGTTTTTT. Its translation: CASSPPGTGDEKLFF.

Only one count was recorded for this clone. CDR3 residues: CASAGRETPDTQYF. Written as DNA, the CDR3 is TGTGCCAGCGCTGGGCGGGAGACCCCAGATACGCAGTATTTT. The V and J genes are TRBV7-3 and TRBJ2-3, with TRBD2 matching over 7 bases. The V segment lost 8 bases and the J segment 4 bases; nucleotides outside the gene matches: 9. CDR1 is SGHTA, CDR2 FQGTGA, per germline. This CDR3 contains 14 residues.

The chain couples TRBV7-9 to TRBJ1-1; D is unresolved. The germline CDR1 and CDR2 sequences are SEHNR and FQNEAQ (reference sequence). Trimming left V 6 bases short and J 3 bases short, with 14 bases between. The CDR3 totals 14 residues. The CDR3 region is CASSTRVWDTEAFF. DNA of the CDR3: TGTGCCAGCAGTACCCGCGTGTGGGACACTGAAGCTTTCTTT.

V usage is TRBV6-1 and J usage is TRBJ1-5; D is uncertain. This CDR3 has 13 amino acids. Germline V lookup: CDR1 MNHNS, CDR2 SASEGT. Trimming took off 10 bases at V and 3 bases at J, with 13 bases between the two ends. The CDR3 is CATQYTPNQPQHF. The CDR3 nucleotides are TGTGCCACCCAGTATACCCCCAATCAGCCCCAGCATTTT.

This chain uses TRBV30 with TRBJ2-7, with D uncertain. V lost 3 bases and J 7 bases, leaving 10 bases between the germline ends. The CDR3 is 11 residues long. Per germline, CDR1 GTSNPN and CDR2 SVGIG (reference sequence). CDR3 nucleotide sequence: TGTGCCTGGAGCGCTAAGTGGGAGCAGTACTTC. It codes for CAWSAKWEQYF.

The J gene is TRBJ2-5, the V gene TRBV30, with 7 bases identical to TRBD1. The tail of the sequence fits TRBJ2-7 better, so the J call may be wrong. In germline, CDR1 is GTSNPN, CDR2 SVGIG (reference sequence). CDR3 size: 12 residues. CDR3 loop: CAWSINRGEQYF. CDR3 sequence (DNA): TGTGCCTGGAGTATTAACAGGGGCGAGCAGTACTTC.

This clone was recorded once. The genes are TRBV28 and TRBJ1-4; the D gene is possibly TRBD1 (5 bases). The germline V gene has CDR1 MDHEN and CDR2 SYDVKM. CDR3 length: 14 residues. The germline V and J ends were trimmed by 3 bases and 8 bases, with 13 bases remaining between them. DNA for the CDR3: TGTGCCAGCAGTTTCGAGGGGAGAGAGGAAAAACTGTTTTTT. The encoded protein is CASSFEGREEKLFF.

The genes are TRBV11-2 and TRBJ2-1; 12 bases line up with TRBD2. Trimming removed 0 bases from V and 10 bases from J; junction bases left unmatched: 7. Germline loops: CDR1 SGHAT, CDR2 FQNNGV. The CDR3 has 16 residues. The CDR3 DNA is TGTGCCAGCAGCTTAGAAGCTAGCGGGAGGGCCGGGGAGCAGTTCTTC. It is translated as CASSLEASGRAGEQFF.

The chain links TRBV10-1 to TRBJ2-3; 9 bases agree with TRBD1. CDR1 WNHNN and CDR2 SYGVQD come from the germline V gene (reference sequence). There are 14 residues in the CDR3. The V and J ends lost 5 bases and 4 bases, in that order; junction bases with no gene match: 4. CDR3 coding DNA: TGCGCCAGCAGTCTGGGACAGGGTGCAGATACGCAGTATTTT. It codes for CASSLGQGADTQYF.

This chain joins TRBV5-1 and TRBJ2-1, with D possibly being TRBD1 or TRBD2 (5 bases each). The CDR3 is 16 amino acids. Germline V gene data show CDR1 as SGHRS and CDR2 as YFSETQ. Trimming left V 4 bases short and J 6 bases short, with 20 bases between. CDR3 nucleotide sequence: TGCGCCAGCAGCGATTCCGGGACCCCCCTCTCCAATGAGCAGTTCTTC. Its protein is CASSDSGTPLSNEQFF.

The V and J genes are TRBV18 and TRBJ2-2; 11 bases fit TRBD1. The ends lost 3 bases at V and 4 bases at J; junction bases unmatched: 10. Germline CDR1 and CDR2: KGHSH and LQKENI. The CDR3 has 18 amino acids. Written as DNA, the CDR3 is TGTGCCAGCTCACCTGGACAGGGGGCGTTGGGAAGCACCGGGGAGCTGTTTTTT. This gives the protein CASSPGQGALGSTGELFF.

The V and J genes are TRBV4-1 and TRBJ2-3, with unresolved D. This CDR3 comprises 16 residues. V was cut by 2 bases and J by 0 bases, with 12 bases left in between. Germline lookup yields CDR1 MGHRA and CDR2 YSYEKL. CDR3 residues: CASSQLPSPSTDTQYF. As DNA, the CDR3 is TGCGCCAGCAGCCAACTCCCCAGCCCTAGCACAGATACGCAGTATTTT.

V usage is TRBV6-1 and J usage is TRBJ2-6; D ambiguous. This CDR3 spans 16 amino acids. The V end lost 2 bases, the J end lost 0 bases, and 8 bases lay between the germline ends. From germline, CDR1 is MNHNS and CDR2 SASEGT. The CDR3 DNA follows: TGTGCCAGCAGTGAATCGTCATTCTCTGGGGCCAACGTCCTGACTTTC. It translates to CASSESSFSGANVLTF.

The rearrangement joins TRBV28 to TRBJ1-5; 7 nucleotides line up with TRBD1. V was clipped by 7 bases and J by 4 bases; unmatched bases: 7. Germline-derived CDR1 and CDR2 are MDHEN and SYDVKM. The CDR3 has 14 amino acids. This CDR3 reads CASTETGTNQPQHF. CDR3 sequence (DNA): TGTGCCAGCACCGAGACAGGGACGAATCAGCCCCAGCATTTT.

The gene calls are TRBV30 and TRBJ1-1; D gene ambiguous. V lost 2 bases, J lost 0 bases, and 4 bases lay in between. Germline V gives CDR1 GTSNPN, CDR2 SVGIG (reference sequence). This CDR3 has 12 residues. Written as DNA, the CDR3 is TGTGCCTGGAGTAGTTTGAACACTGAAGCTTTCTTT. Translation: CAWSSLNTEAFF.